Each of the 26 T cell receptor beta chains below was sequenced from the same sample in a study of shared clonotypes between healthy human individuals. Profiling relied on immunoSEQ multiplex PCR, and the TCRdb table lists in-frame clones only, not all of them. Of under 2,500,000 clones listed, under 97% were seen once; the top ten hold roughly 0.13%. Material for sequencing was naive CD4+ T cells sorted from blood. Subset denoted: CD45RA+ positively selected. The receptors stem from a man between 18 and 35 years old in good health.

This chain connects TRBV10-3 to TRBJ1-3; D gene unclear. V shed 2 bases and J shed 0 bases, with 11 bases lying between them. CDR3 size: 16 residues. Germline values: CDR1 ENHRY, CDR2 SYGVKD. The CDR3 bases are TGTGCCATCAGTGAGACCCCGCGGGTCTCTGGAAACACCATATATTTT. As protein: CAISETPRVSGNTIYF.

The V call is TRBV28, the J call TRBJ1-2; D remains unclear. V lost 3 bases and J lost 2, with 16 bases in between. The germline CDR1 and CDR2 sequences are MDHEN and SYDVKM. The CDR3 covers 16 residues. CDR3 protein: CASSLRSGSMNYGYTF. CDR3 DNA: TGTGCCAGCAGTTTGAGATCAGGATCGATGAACTATGGCTACACCTTC.

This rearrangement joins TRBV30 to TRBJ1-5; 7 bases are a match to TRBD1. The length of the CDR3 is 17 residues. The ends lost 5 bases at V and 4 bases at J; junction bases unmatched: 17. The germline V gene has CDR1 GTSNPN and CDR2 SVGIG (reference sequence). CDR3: CAWASYRDSWVNQPQHF. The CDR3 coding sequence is TGTGCCTGGGCGTCGTATCGGGACAGCTGGGTTAATCAGCCCCAGCATTTT. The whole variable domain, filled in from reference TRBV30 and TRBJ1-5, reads SQTIHQWPATLVQPVGSPLSLECTVEGTSNPNLYWYRQAAGRGLQLLFYSVGIGQISSEVPQNLSASRPQDRQFILSSKKLLLSDSGFYLCAWASYRDSWVNQPQHFGDGTRLSIL.

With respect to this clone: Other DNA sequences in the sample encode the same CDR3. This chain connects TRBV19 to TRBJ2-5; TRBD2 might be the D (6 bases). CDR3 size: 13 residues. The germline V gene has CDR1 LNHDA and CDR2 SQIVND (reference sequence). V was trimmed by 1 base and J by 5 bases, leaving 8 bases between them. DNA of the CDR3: TGTGCCAGTAGTATAGGGAGGGTCGAGACCCAGTACTTC. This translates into CASSIGRVETQYF.

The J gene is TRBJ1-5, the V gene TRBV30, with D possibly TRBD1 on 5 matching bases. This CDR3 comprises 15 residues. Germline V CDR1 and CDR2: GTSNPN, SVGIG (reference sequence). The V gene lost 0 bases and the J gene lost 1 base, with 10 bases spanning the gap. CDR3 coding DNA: TGTGCCTGGAGTGTCGGGGACCTGAGCAATCAGCCCCAGCATTTT. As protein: CAWSVGDLSNQPQHF.

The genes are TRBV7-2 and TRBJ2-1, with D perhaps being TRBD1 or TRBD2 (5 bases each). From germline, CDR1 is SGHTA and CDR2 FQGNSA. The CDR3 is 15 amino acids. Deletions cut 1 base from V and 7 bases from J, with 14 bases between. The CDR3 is CASSLVGVGRNEQFF. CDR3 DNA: TGTGCCAGCAGCTTAGTCGGGGTGGGGCGGAATGAGCAGTTCTTC.

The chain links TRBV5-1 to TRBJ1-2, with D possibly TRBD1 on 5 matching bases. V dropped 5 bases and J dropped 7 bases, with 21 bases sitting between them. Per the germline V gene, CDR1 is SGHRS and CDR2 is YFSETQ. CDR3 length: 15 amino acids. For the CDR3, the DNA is TGCGCCAGCAGTAGAGACGGGGGGACGACCTCTGGCTACACCTTC. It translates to CASSRDGGTTSGYTF. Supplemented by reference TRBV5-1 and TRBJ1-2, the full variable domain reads KAGVTQTPRYLIKTRGQQVTLSCSPISGHRSVSWYQQTPGQGLQFLFEYFSETQRNKGNFPGRFSGRQFSNSRSEMNVSTLELGDSALYLCASSRDGGTTSGYTFGSGTRLTVV.

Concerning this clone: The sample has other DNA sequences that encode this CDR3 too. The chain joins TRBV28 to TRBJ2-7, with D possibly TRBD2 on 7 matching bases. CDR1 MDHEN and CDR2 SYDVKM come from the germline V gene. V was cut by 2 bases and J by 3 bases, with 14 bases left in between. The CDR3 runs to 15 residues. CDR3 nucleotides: TGTGCCAGCAGTTTAGTAGGGGGGGGCGACTACGAGCAGTACTTC. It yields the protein CASSLVGGGDYEQYF.

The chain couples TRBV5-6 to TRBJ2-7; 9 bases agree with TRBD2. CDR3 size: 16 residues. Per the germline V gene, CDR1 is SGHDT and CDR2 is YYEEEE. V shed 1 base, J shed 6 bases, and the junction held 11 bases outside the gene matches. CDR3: CASSLIDLAGRSEQYF. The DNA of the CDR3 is TGTGCCAGCAGCTTGATTGATCTAGCGGGACGTAGCGAGCAGTACTTC.

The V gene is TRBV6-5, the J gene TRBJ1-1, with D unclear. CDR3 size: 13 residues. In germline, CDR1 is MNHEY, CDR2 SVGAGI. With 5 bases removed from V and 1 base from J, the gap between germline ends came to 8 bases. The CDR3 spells CASSIARNTEAFF. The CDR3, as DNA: TGTGCCAGCAGTATAGCACGGAACACTGAAGCTTTCTTT.

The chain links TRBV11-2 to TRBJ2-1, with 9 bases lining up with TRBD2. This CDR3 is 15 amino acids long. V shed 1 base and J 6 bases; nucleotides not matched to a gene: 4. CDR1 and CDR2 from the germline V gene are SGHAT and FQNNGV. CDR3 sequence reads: CASSLGSGRSNEQFF. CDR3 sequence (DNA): TGTGCCAGCAGCTTAGGTAGCGGGAGAAGCAATGAGCAGTTCTTC.

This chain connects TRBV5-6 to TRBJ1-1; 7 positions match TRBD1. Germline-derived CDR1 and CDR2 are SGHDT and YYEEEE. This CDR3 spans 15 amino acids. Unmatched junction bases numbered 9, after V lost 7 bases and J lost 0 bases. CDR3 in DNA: TGTGCCAGCGCGAATACAGGGGCCTTGAACACTGAAGCTTTCTTT. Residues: CASANTGALNTEAFF.

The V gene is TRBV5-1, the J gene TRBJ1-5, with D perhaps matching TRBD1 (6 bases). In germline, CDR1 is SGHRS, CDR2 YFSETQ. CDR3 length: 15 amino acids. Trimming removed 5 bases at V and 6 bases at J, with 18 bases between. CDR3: CASSLVGAEGQPQHF. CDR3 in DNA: TGCGCCAGCAGTTTAGTGGGGGCAGAGGGTCAGCCCCAGCATTTT.

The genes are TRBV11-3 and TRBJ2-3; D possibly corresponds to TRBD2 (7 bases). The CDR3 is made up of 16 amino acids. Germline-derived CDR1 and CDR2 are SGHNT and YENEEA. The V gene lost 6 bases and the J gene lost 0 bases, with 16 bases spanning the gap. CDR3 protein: CASSPSGGASTDTQYF. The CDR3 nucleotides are TGTGCCAGCAGTCCGAGTGGGGGGGCCAGCACAGATACGCAGTATTTT.

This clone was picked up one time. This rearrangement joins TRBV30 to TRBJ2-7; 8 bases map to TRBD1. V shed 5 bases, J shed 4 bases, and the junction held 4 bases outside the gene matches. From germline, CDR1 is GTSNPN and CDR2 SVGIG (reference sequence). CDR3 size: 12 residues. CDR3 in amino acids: CAWADRAYEQYF. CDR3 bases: TGTGCCTGGGCGGACAGGGCTTACGAGCAGTACTTC.

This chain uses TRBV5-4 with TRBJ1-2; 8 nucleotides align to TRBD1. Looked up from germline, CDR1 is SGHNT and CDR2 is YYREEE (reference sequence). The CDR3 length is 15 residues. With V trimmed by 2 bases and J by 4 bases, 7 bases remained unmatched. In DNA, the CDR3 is TGTGCCAGCAGCTTCAGGACAGGGAACACCTATGGCTACACCTTC. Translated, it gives CASSFRTGNTYGYTF.

CDR3 in amino acids: CASSVGRTGNTIYF. The CDR3 nucleotides read TGTGCCAGCAGCGTAGGACGGACTGGAAACACCATATATTTT. V is TRBV5-4 and J is TRBJ1-3; no reliable D call. The germline V gene encodes CDR1 SGHNT and CDR2 YYREEE (reference sequence). This CDR3 region has 14 residues. V lost 4 bases and J 2 bases, leaving 10 bases between the germline ends. The full variable domain, its missing parts supplied by reference TRBV5-4 and TRBJ1-3, is ETGVTQSPTHLIKTRGQQVTLRCSSQSGHNTVSWYQQALGQGPQFIFQYYREEENGRGNFPPRFSGLQFPNYSSELNVNALELDDSALYLCASSVGRTGNTIYFGEGSWLTVV.

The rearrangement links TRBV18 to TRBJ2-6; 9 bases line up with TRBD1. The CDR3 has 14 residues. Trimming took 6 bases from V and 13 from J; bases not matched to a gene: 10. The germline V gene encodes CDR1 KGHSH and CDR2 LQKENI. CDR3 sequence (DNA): TGTGCCAGCTCTACCGGGACAGGGTGGGAAGTCCTGACTTTC. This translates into CASSTGTGWEVLTF.

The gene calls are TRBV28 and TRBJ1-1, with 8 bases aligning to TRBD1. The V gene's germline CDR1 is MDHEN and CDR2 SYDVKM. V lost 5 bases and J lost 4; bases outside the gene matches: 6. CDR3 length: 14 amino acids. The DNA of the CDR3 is TGTGCCAGCAGTAAGACAGGGGTGGGCACTGAAGCTTTCTTT. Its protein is CASSKTGVGTEAFF. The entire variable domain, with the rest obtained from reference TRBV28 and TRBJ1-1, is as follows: DVKVTQSSRYLVKRTGEKVFLECVQDMDHENMFWYRQDPGLGLRLIYFSYDVKMKEKGDIPEGYSVSREKKERFSLILESASTNQTSMYLCASSKTGVGTEAFFGQGTRLTVV.

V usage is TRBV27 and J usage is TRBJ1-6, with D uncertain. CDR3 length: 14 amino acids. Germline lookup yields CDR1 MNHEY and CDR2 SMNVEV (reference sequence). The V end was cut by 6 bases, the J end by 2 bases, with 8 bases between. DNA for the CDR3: TGTGCCAGCAGCTTGATCGCCTATAATTCACCCCTCCACTTT. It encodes CASSLIAYNSPLHF.

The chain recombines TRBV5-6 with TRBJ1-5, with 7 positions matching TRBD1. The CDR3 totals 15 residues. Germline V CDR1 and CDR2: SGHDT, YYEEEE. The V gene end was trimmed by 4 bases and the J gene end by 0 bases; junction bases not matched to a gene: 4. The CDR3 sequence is CASSTGDYSNQPQHF. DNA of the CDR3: TGTGCCAGCAGCACAGGGGATTATAGCAATCAGCCCCAGCATTTT.

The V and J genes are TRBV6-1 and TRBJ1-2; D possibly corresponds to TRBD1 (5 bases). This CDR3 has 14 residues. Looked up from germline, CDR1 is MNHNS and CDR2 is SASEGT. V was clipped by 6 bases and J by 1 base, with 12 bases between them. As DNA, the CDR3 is TGTGCCAGCAGCCCAGCTCAGGGTAACTATGGCTACACCTTC. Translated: CASSPAQGNYGYTF.

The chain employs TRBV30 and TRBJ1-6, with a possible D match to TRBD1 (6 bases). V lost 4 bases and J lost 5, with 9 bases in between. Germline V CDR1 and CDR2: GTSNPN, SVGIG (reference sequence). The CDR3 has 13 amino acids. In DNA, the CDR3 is TGTGCCTGGAACAGGGCCGATAATTCACCCCTCCACTTT. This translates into CAWNRADNSPLHF.

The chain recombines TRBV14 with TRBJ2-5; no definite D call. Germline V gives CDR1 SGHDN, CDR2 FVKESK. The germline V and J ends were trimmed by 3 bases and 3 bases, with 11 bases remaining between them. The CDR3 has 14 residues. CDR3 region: CASSHLIREETQYF. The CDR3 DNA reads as TGTGCCAGCAGCCACCTAATACGGGAAGAGACCCAGTACTTC.

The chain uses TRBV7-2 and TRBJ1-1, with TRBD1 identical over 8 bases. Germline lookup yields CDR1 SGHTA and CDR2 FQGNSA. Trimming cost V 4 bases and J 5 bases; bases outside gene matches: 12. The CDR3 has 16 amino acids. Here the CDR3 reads CASSSYYGQGRTEAFF. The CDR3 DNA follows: TGTGCCAGCAGCTCTTATTATGGACAGGGTAGAACTGAAGCTTTCTTT.

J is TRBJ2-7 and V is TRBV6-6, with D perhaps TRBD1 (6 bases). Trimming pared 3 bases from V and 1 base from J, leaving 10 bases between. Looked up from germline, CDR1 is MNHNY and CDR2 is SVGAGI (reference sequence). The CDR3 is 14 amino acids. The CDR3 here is CASSYYGQSYEQYF. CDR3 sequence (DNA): TGTGCCAGCAGTTATTACGGACAGTCCTACGAGCAGTACTTC.